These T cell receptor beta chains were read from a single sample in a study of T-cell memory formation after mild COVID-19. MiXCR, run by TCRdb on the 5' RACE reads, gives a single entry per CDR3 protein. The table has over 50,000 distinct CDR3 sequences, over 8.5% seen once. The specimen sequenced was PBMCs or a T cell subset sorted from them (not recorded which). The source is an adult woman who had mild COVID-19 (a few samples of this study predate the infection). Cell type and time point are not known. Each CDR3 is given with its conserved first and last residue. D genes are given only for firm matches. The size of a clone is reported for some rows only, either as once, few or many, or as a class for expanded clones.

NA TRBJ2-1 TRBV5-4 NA CASSLAGSEQFF TGTGCCAGCAGCTTGGCGGGATCTGAGCAGTTCTTC
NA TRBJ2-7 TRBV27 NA CASSPSGLPPHEQYF TGTGCCAGCAGTCCCTCGGGGCTCCCCCCCCACGAGCAGTACTTC
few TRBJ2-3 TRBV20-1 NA CSARDRASTDTQYF TGCAGTGCTAGAGATAGGGCGAGCACAGATACGCAGTATTTT
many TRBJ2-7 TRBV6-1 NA CASSDRENYEQYF TGTGCCAGCAGTGATAGGGAAAACTACGAGCAGTACTTC
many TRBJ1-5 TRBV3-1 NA CASSQYGSSNQPQHF TGTGCCAGCAGCCAATACGGCAGTAGCAATCAGCCCCAGCATTTT
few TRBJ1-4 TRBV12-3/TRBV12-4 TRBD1 CASSLGTGVEKLFF TGTGCCAGCAGTTTAGGGACAGGGGTTGAAAAACTGTTTTTT
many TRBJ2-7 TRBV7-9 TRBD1 CASSLHRGESYEQYF TGTGCCAGCAGCTTACACAGGGGGGAGTCCTACGAGCAGTACTTC
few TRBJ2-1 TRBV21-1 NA CASSTGGDEQFF TGTGCCAGCTCAACCGGGGGGGATGAGCAGTTCTTC
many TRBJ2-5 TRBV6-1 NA CASSLLPKETQYF TGTGCCAGCAGCCTTCTACCGAAAGAGACCCAGTACTTC
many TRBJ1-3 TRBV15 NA CATSRDRAGRVENTIYF TGTGCCACCAGCAGAGATCGGGCAGGGAGGGTGGAAAACACCATATATTTT